This is a list of T cell receptor beta chains from one sample in a study of tumor-infiltrating lymphocytes in oesophageal squamous cell carcinoma. TCRdb fed the PCR reads into MiXCR, producing one record per CDR3 protein. The sample records around 11,000 distinct CDR3 sequences, about 60% being singletons. The sample consisted of esophageal tumor tissue. These receptors were collected from a male donor with esophageal squamous cell carcinoma. Both conserved end residues are trimmed from each CDR3. Not all rows give a size; the values are once, few, many and, for expanded clones, a class.

TRBJ2-7 - TRBV6-7 ASSYGQGGGEQY
TRBJ2-7 - TRBV7-2 ASSLGLAGRLDTQY
TRBJ2-5 medium-sized TRBV7-2 ASSLDRETQY
- few TRBV7-6 ASSPKTSGGVYEQY
TRBJ2-3 - TRBV7-6 ASSPKVGGNTGELY
- - TRBV6-2/TRBV6-3 ASSYQTSGYNEQF
TRBJ2-7 few TRBV7-2 ASSLALSSGSIGYEQY
- - TRBV7-8 ASSFLSGSLYEQY
TRBJ2-7 - TRBV7-2 ASSLDRGYYEQY
TRBJ2-5 - TRBV7-9 ASSSIPGLEEQY
- - TRBV6-1 ASSELGIRNSPLH
TRBJ1-1 once TRBV6-1 ASRSRGGYTEAF
- - TRBV7-3 ASSPSGRGVGQF
TRBJ2-5 few TRBV7-8 ASSLGGMGQY
TRBJ1-4 - TRBV7-2 ASSLSGVVEKLF
TRBJ2-3 - TRBV7-2 ASSLGMPVAQY
TRBJ2-1 once TRBV7-2 ASSAWKGINEQF
TRBJ1-2 many TRBV7-2 ASSLGGNYGYT
TRBJ2-3 once TRBV2 ASSDRGAPAGTQY
- - TRBV11-2 ASSPGTSGSGDTQY
- - TRBV7-9 ASRKGLAGDNEQF
TRBJ2-6 - TRBV10-3 AISEPRGGGSGANVLT
TRBJ1-1 - TRBV27 ASNPGGQGTEAF
TRBJ2-5 few TRBV7-2 ASSLAYATRSQY